This T cell receptor (beta chain) appears in the sequencing data of a study of blood T cell repertoires in COVID-19. Study in general: Cohort 3 donors counted as recovered after two negative PCRs, clearance, or resolved symptoms. Some COVID-19 samples were acute and others convalescent; all came from the United States, Italy and Spain. Sample material is recorded as cDNA or gDNA derived from T cells, B-cell-depleted T cells, or PBMCs.

Looked up from germline, CDR1 is SQVTM and CDR2 is ANQGSEA. CDR3 length: 12 amino acids. V lost 2 bases to trimming and J lost 8 bases, with 12 bases between them. The authors' processing: Amplification with reference gene primers provided the estimates of nucleated cell counts. This table comes from immunoSEQ multiplex PCR, and its TCRdb copy is limited to in-frame clones, with some not included. Clone size and the V and J calls come from that table; the DNA yielded D and trimming. Here the sample spans about 190,000 clones, approximately 90% being singletons. The sample was PBMCs or T cells enriched from blood (not recorded which). The TCR sequence derives from a woman between 40 and 50 years old in a cohort exposed to, infected with or recovered from COVID-19 (not recorded which). This chain links TRBV29-1 with TRBJ2-5; weak D call: TRBD1 (6 bases). The CDR3 spells CSVEPGANTQYF. The DNA of the CDR3 is TGCAGCGTTGAACCAGGGGCCAACACCCAGTACTTC.